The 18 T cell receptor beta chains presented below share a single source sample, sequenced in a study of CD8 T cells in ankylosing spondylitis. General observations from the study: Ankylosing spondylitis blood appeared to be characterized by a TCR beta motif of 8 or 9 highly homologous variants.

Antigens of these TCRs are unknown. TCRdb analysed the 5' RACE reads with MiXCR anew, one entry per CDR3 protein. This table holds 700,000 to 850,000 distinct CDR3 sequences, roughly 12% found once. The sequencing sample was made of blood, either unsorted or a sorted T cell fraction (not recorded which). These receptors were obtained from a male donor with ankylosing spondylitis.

The CDR3 protein is CATSRELTGAGNTIYF. As DNA, the CDR3 is TGTGCCACCAGCAGAGAGCTCACAGGGGCCGGAAACACCATATATTTT. V usage is TRBV15 and J usage is TRBJ1-3; 7 bases are shared with TRBD1. J lost 4 bases, V lost 0 bases, and 6 bases had no gene match. The CDR3 sequence is 16 residues long. The germline V gene has CDR1 LNHNV and CDR2 YYDKDF (reference sequence).

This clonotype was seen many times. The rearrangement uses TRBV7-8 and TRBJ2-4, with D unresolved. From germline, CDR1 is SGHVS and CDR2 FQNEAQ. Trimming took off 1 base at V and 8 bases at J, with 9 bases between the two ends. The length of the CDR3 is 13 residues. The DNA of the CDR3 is TGTGCCAGCAGCTTAGGCCTTAGAGACATTCAGTACTTC. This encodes CASSLGLRDIQYF.

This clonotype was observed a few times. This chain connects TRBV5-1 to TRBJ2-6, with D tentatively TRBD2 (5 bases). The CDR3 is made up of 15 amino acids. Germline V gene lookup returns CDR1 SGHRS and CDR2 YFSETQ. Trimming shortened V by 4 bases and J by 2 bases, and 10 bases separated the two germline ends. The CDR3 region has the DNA TGCGCCAGCAGCGGGGAGTTGACTGGGGCCAACGTCCTGACTTTC. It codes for CASSGELTGANVLTF.

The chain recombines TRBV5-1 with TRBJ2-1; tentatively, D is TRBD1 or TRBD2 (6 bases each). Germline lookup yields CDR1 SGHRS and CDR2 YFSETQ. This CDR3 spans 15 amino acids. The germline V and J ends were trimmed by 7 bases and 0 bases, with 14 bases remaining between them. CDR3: CASQAGQSSYNEQFF. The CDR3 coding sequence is TGCGCCAGCCAGGCGGGACAAAGCTCCTACAATGAGCAGTTCTTC.

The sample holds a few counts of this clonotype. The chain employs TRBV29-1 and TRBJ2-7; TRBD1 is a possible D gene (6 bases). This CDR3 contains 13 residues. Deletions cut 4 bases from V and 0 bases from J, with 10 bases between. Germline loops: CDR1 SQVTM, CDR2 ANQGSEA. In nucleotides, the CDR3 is TGCAGCGTTGCAGCGACAGGCTCCTACGAGCAGTACTTC. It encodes CSVAATGSYEQYF.

The DNA of the CDR3 is TGCAGTGCTAGAGATACAACACCCCTCCACTTT. It yields the protein CSARDTTPLHF. The V gene is TRBV20-1, the J gene TRBJ1-6; D is uncertain. Trimming left V 0 bases short and J 11 bases short, with 5 bases between. The CDR3 contains 11 residues. Germline assignment: CDR1 DFQATT and CDR2 SNEGSKA (reference sequence).

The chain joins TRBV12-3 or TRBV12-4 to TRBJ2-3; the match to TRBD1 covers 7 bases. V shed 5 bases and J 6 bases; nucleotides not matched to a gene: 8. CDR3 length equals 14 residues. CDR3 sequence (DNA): TGTGCCAGCAGTCCAACGACAGGGCGCGATACGCAGTATTTT. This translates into CASSPTTGRDTQYF.

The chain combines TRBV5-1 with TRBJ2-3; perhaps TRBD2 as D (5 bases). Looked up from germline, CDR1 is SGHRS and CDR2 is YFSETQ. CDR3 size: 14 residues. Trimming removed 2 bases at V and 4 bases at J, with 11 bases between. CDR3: CASSFGLGADTQYF. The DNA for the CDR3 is TGCGCCAGCAGCTTCGGACTGGGCGCAGATACGCAGTATTTT. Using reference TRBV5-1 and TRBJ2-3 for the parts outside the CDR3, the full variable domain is KAGVTQTPRYLIKTRGQQVTLSCSPISGHRSVSWYQQTPGQGLQFLFEYFSETQRNKGNFPGRFSGRQFSNSRSEMNVSTLELGDSALYLCASSFGLGADTQYFGPGTRLTVL.

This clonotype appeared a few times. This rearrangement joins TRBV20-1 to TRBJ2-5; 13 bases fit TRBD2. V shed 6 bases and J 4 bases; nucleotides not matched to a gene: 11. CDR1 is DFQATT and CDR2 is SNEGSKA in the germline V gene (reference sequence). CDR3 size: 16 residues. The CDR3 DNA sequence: TGCAGTGCCTATACAAACGGACTAGCGGGAGTAGAGACCCAGTACTTC. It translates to CSAYTNGLAGVETQYF.

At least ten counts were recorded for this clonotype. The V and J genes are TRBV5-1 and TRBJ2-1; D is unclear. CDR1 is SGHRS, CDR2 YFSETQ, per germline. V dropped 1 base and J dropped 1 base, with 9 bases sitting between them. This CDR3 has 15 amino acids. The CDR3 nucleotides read TGCGCCAGCAGCTTGTCGGCGGTTTCCTACAATGAGCAGTTCTTC. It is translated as CASSLSAVSYNEQFF.

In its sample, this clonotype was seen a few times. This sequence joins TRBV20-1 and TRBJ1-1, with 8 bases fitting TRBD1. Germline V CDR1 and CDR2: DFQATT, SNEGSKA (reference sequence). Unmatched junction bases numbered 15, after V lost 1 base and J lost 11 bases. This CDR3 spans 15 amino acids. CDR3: CSARAWQGAGGDAFF. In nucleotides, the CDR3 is TGCAGTGCTAGAGCTTGGCAGGGGGCCGGTGGGGATGCTTTCTTT.

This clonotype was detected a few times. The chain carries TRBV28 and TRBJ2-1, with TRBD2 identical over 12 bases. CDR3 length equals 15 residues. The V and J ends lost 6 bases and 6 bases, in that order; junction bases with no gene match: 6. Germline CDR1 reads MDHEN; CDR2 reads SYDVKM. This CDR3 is CASRTTSGSGNEQFF. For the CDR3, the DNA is TGTGCCAGCAGGACGACTAGCGGGAGTGGCAATGAGCAGTTCTTC.

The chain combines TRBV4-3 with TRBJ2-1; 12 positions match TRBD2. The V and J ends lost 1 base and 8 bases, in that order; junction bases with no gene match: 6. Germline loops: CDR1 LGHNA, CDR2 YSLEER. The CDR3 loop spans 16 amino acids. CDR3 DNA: TGCGCCAGCAGCCAAGGGGCTAGCGGGGGGGGCTATGAGCAGTTCTTC. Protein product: CASSQGASGGGYEQFF.

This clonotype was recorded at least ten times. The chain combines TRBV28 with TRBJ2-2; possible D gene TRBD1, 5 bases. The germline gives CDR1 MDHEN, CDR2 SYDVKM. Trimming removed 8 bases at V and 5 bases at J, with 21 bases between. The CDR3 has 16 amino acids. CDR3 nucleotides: TGTGCCAGCGAGCCGTTTCAGTGGCAGGGTACCGGGGAGCTGTTTTTT. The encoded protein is CASEPFQWQGTGELFF.

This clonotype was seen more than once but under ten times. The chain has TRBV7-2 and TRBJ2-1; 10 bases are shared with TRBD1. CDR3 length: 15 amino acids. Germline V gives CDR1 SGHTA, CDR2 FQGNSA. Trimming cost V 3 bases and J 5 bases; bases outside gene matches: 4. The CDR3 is CASSFRTGGDNEQFF. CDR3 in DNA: TGTGCCAGCAGCTTTAGGACAGGGGGGGACAATGAGCAGTTCTTC.

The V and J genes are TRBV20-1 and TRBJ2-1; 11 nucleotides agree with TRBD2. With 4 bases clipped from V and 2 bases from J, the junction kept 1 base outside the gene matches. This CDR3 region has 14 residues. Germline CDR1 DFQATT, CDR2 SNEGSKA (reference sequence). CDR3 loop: CSATLAGAYNEQFF. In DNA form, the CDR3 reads TGCAGTGCTACACTAGCGGGGGCCTACAATGAGCAGTTCTTC.

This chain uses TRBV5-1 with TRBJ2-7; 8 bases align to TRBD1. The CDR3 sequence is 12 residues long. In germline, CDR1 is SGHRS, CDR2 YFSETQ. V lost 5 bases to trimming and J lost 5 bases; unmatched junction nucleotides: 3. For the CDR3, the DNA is TGCGCCAGCAGGTGGACAGGGAACGAGCAGTACTTC. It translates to CASRWTGNEQYF.

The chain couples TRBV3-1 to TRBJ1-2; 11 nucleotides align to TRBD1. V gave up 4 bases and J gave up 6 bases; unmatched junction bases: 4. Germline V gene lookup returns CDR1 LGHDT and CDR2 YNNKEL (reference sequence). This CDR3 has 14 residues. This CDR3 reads CASSPRTGGNGYTF. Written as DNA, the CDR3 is TGTGCCAGCAGCCCAAGGACAGGGGGCAATGGCTACACCTTC.